This T cell receptor (beta chain) was documented in a study of blood T cell repertoires in COVID-19 (dated by TCRdb to between 2020 and 2021). For the wider study: Samples covering the acute and convalescent phases of COVID-19 were provided by collaborators in the United States, Italy and Spain. The prospective study material was composed of cDNA or gDNA derived from T cells, B-cell-depleted T cells, or PBMCs. The dataset comprised deeply sampled blood TCRbeta repertoires from subjects exposed to, actively infected with, or recovered from COVID-19. The repertoires were released in a freely available public database meant as a resource for research on the immune response to SARS-CoV-2. Samples were obtained from the ongoing ImmuneRACE study (first 160 participants) and from over 1,000 subjects provided by 6 global collaborators. Sample metadata almost always included a de-identified subject ID, COVID-19 status, age in years and sex. Where available, HLA class I and class II types were obtained from metadata supplied by the sample provider rather than from assay-based typing. Overall study outcomes, separate from this receptor: The quantity of clinical and demographic metadata differed by source and by participant and was supplied without curation.

Enrolling through a virtual design, the prospective study's participants ranged in age from roughly 18 to 100 years and lived across more than 20 United States geographic areas. In the prospective study, participants were assigned to cohorts based on the clinical history participants reported in a screening survey and a study questionnaire. Recovered participants in ImmuneRACE Cohort 3 were defined by two consecutive negative NP/OP PCR tests, clearance by a healthcare professional, or resolution of symptoms. In the prospective study, mobile phlebotomists collected whole blood, serum and a nasopharyngeal or oropharyngeal swab from each participant. Over a 2-month period, participants in the prospective study had the option of providing additional blood draws and questionnaires. Before DNA extraction, prospective study blood samples were shipped either frozen or at room temperature. TCRbeta CDR3 regions were amplified from genomic DNA by means of the immunoSEQ Assay, a bias-controlled multiplex PCR. The authors' analysis ran thus. Nucleated cell counts per sample were estimated from amplification of reference gene primers within the assay. Sequence reads were collapsed and filtered to measure the absolute abundance of every unique TCRbeta CDR3 rearrangement. For each sample, productive Simpson clonality was calculated as the square root of Simpson's diversity index across productive rearrangements. In its TCRdb copy, this immuneACCESS table keeps in-frame sequences only and misses some clones. Where compared with another copy, unresolved V genes explain less than half of these, and the others have no known cause. V and J calls and clone size are as listed in that table; D and trimming were resolved from the DNA. The sample data list roughly 330,000 clones, and over 75% of these were observed just once. About 5.4% of the sample is in the top ten clones.

There are 14 amino acids in the CDR3, from cysteine to phenylalanine inclusive. Just CDR3 DNA is preserved here, 42 bases in frame from base 1. The V and J ends are trimmed by 7 bases and 4 bases, leaving 16 bases between them. From the germline V gene, CDR1 is MDHEN and CDR2 is SYDVKM. As concerns this clone: The antigen it recognizes is unknown. Base qualities are not provided; no much larger clone lies one nucleotide away.

The specimen sequenced was PBMCs or T cells enriched from blood (not recorded which). The sequence derives from a young woman who had recovered from COVID-19. The rearrangement combines TRBV28 with TRBJ1-2, with the D gene not clear enough to name. At the DNA level, the sequence is TGTGCCAGCAAGGTCTCGGGTCGCTTCTATGGCTACACCTTC. This yields the protein CASKVSGRFYGYTF.